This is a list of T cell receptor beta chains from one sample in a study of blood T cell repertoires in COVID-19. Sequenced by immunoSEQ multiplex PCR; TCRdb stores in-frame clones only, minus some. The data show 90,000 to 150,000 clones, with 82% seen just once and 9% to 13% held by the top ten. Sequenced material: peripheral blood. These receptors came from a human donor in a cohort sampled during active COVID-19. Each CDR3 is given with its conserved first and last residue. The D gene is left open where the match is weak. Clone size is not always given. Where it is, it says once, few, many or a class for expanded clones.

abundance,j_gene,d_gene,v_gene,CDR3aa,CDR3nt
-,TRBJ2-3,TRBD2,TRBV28,CASSFRLAGTFTDTQYF,TGTGCCAGCAGTTTTAGGCTAGCGGGAACTTTCACAGATACGCAGTATTTT
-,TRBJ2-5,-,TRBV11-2,CASSPRNLGETQYF,TGTGCCAGCAGCCCCCGAAACCTCGGGGAGACCCAGTACTTC
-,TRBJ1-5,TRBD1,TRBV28,CASSWGQVGPQHF,TGTGCCAGCAGCTGGGGACAGGTCGGTCCCCAGCATTTT
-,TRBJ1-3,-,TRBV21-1,CASSPGTGESGNTIYF,TGTGCCAGCAGCCCCGGGACAGGGGAGTCCGGAAACACCATATATTTT
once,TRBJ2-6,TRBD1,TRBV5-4,CASSLGVDRGSGANVLTF,TGTGCCAGCAGCTTGGGGGTGGACAGGGGGTCCGGGGCCAACGTCCTGACTTTC
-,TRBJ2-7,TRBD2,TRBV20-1,CSASVPLAGGYEQYF,TGCAGTGCTAGTGTCCCACTAGCGGGGGGTTACGAGCAGTACTTC
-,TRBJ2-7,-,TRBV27,CASRVGRGTGGGSYEQYF,TGTGCCAGCAGAGTTGGGCGTGGTACCGGAGGAGGGTCCTACGAGCAGTACTTC
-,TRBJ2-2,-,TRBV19,CASSMRSGELFF,TGTGCCAGTAGTATGAGGTCCGGGGAGCTGTTTTTT
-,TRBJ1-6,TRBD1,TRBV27,CASRDTYRGYNSPLHF,TGTGCCAGCAGAGATACCTACAGGGGATATAATTCACCCCTCCACTTT
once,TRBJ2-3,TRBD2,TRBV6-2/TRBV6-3,CASSPPSGGYTDTQYF,TGTGCCAGCAGCCCACCTAGCGGGGGCTACACAGATACGCAGTATTTT
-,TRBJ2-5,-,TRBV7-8,CASSSGGAGLETQYF,TGTGCCAGCAGCTCGGGGGGCGCGGGGCTAGAGACCCAGTACTTC
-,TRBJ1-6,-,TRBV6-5,CASSYSIQGGSPLHF,TGTGCCAGCAGTTACTCGATTCAGGGTGGTTCACCCCTCCACTTT
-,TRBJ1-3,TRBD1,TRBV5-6,CASTGTGSGNTIYF,TGTGCCAGCACCGGGACAGGGTCCGGAAACACCATATATTTT
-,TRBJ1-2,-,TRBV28,CASSFSGYGYTF,TGTGCCAGCAGTTTTTCCGGCTATGGCTACACCTTC